This T cell receptor beta chain comes out of a study of T cell repertoires in cytomegalovirus infection. Turning to the study itself: Based on public TCR beta signatures, there were indications of CMV infection and of a matching HLA type.

TCRdb redid the calling of the reads with MiXCR, one entry per CDR3 protein. The sample consists of 200,000 to 250,000 distinct CDR3 sequences, approximately 40% of them appearing once. CDR3 size: 14 residues. Study-wide results and limits: People with CMV and the relevant HLA were identified by cumulative public TCR beta family frequency. Clonotypes of TCR beta that were HLA-C-restricted and CMV-specific dominated the ex vivo response.

As regards this clonotype: Its target is unknown. One end of the junction is discordant with germline, which a read error may explain.

This specimen was CD8+ T cells from cultured PBMCs, taken from culture after CMV antigen stimulation. The V gene is TRBV12-3 or TRBV12-4, the J gene TRBJ2-7; 7 bases are a match to TRBD1. The source is a human donor in good health (CMV status not recorded). Some clones in this sample may be carry-over from other donors' samples. The CDR3 protein is CASKPGQQGYEQYF. In nucleotides, the CDR3 is TGTGCAAGCAAGCCGGGACAGCAGGGCTACGAGCAGTACTTC.